Detailed here is one TCR beta chain. This sample is drawn from a study of blood T cell repertoires in COVID-19. Authors' analysis steps: Amplifying reference gene primers gave estimates of nucleated cell counts. Only in-frame clones appear in the TCRdb table, and some are missing; sequencing was by immunoSEQ multiplex PCR. D and trimming come from the DNA, and the V and J calls and clone size come from that table. The sample consists of some 130,000 clones, around nine tenths of them appearing once. The CDR3 is 13 residues long. Trimming stripped 7 bases from V and 5 bases from J, with 11 bases between. The V gene's germline CDR1 is SNHLY and CDR2 FYNNEI.

This TCR was sampled from a man between 65 and 85 years old with active COVID-19. Material: peripheral blood. The V and J genes are TRBV2 and TRBJ1-4; possibly TRBD1 for D (5 bases). The CDR3 DNA reads TGTGCCAGCACGTCGGGGGAGAATGAAAAACTGTTTTTT. Protein sequence: CASTSGENEKLFF.